This T cell receptor beta chain was documented in a study of CD8 T cells in Susac syndrome. Overall study results and limits: The total CD8+ repertoires yielded 15 to 20 Susac-specific public clones and the CD8+ TEMRA repertoires yielded five.

RNA, at roughly 0.45 to 1 ug, was reverse transcribed with random hexamers. Multiplex immunoSEQ PCR targeted 54 Vbeta and 13 Jbeta TCR beta segments. TCRdb reprocessed the immunoSEQ multiplex PCR reads with MiXCR, giving one entry per CDR3 protein. The data contain nearly 110,000 distinct CDR3 sequences, roughly 94% of them seen just once; the ten biggest clones take up about 0.42%. CDR1 and CDR2 (germline): SGHVS, FNYEAQ. There are 15 residues in the CDR3. V gave up 2 bases and J gave up 3 bases; unmatched junction bases: 3. Turning to this clonotype: Antigen unknown.

The sequence was obtained from a human donor with Susac syndrome. The sequencing sample was made of CD8+ T cells from PBMCs. This chain joins TRBV7-6 and TRBJ2-3; 9 bases are a match to TRBD2. CDR3 bases: TGTGCCAGCAGCTTATTTAGCGGGGGTACAGATACGCAGTATTTT. Translation gives CASSLFSGGTDTQYF.